The 16 T cell receptor beta chains below all came from one sample that was sequenced in a study of cytomegalovirus exposure and HLA in healthy donors. A multiplex PCR was run with 60 Vbeta primers and 13 Jbeta primers. The assay was immunoSEQ multiplex PCR, and TCRdb's table has in-frame clones only and misses some. The repertoire holds 100,000 or so clones, with about 75% as singletons. What was sequenced was PBMCs. These receptors all come from a young man in good health and CMV-seropositive.

This clone was observed a few times. The chain couples TRBV19 to TRBJ2-7; possible D gene TRBD1, 5 bases. The V end was cut by 2 bases, the J end by 0 bases, with 14 bases between. The germline V gene has CDR1 LNHDA and CDR2 SQIVND (reference sequence). The CDR3 loop spans 16 amino acids. The CDR3 loop is CASSIRRGLSSYEQYF. For the CDR3, the DNA is TGTGCCAGTAGTATACGAAGGGGCCTTAGCTCCTACGAGCAGTACTTC.

The chain employs TRBV7-8 and TRBJ2-2, with TRBD2 identical over 12 bases. CDR1 is SGHVS and CDR2 is FQNEAQ in the germline V gene. This CDR3 comprises 15 residues. The CDR3, as DNA: TGTGCGACTAGGACTAGCGGGGTGAAAACCGGGGAGCTGTTTTTT. This encodes CATRTSGVKTGELFF.

The J gene is TRBJ2-5, the V gene TRBV19, with 7 bases fitting TRBD1. The germline gives CDR1 LNHDA, CDR2 SQIVND (reference sequence). V lost 7 bases, J lost 2 bases, and 10 bases stayed unmatched. This CDR3 is 15 amino acids long. The CDR3 DNA follows: TGTGCCAGTAAGAAGAGGGGGACAGAGCAAGAGACCCAGTACTTC. It specifies CASKKRGTEQETQYF.

The chain recombines TRBV11-2 with TRBJ1-4; D not certain. The germline V and J ends were trimmed by 5 bases and 0 bases, with 13 bases remaining between them. This CDR3 has 16 amino acids. Per germline, CDR1 SGHAT and CDR2 FQNNGV. Written as DNA, the CDR3 is TGTGCCAGCAGCCTCCCTCACAAACCAACTAATGAAAAACTGTTTTTT. As protein: CASSLPHKPTNEKLFF.

In nucleotides, the CDR3 is TGTGCCTGGAATCGCGGGGAGGTGGCAGATACGCAGTATTTT. Its protein is CAWNRGEVADTQYF. The chain employs TRBV30 and TRBJ2-3; TRBD2 is a possible D gene (6 bases). From germline, CDR1 is GTSNPN and CDR2 SVGIG (reference sequence). The CDR3 spans 14 residues. V lost 4 bases to trimming and J lost 4 bases, with 15 bases between them.

This chain's CDR3 is CASSLAPLEKLFF. CDR3 coding DNA: TGTGCCAGCAGCTTGGCCCCTCTTGAAAAACTGTTTTTT. The rearrangement links TRBV5-4 to TRBJ1-4; D not certain. The ends were cut back, 0 bases at V and 7 bases at J, with 7 bases in the middle. The V gene's germline CDR1 is SGHNT and CDR2 YYREEE (reference sequence). This CDR3 spans 13 amino acids.

This clone was observed a few times. A much bigger clone sits one base away, suggesting this may be a read error. Additional DNA sequences in this sample encode the identical CDR3. V gene TRBV6-6 combines with J gene TRBJ2-5; no clear D. The J call may be faulty, since TRBJ2-7 better matches the DNA end. Germline CDR1 MNHNY, CDR2 SVGAGI (reference sequence). This CDR3 region has 15 residues. Here the CDR3 reads CASSPPADSSYEQYF. In DNA form, the CDR3 reads TGTGCCAGCAGTCCCCCCGCCGATAGCTCCTACGAGCAGTACTTC.

The chain is built from TRBV5-1 and TRBJ2-1; 11 nucleotides agree with TRBD2. This CDR3 region has 15 residues. V lost 4 bases, J lost 9 bases, and 9 bases stayed unmatched. Per the germline V gene, CDR1 is SGHRS and CDR2 is YFSETQ. In DNA, the CDR3 is TGCGCCAGCAGCCAGACTAGCGGGGCCTCGGGTGAGCAGTTCTTC. It encodes CASSQTSGASGEQFF. The whole variable domain, remainder taken from reference TRBV5-1 and TRBJ2-1, is KAGVTQTPRYLIKTRGQQVTLSCSPISGHRSVSWYQQTPGQGLQFLFEYFSETQRNKGNFPGRFSGRQFSNSRSEMNVSTLELGDSALYLCASSQTSGASGEQFFGPGTRLTVL.

V is TRBV4-3 and J is TRBJ2-1; TRBD2 matches 10 bases. This CDR3 comprises 19 residues. V was pared by 0 bases and J by 8 bases, with 16 bases of the junction left unmatched. Germline-derived CDR1 and CDR2 are LGHNA and YSLEER. The CDR3 here is CASSQDLSGLAGDSYEQFF. The CDR3 coding sequence is TGCGCCAGCAGCCAAGATCTATCTGGGCTAGCGGGGGACTCATATGAGCAGTTCTTC.

The rearrangement joins TRBV5-4 to TRBJ2-6; D not resolved. The V end was cut by 0 bases, the J end by 0 bases, with 19 bases between. The germline CDR1 and CDR2 sequences are SGHNT and YYREEE (reference sequence). The CDR3 is made up of 20 amino acids. In nucleotides, the CDR3 is TGTGCCAGCAGCTTGGACAGAAACCTAATACCGGCCTCTGGGGCCAACGTCCTGACTTTC. It specifies CASSLDRNLIPASGANVLTF.

This clone was seen once. The chain couples TRBV6-4 to TRBJ2-2; 8 bases fit TRBD1. Losses at the gene ends were 5 bases for V and 3 bases for J; bases not matched to a gene: 2. From germline, CDR1 is MRHNA and CDR2 SNTAGT. CDR3 size: 14 residues. Written as DNA, the CDR3 is TGTGCCAGCAGTCAGACAGGGGACACCGGGGAGCTGTTTTTT. As protein: CASSQTGDTGELFF.

The chain carries TRBV5-8 and TRBJ2-7, with 10 nucleotides matching TRBD1. The J segment lost 2 bases and the V segment lost 4 bases, leaving 3 bases of the junction unmatched. The CDR3 sequence is 14 residues long. CDR1 and CDR2 from the germline V gene are SGHTS and YDEGEE. Here the CDR3 DNA reads TGTGCCAGCAGCCTGGACAGGGGGACCTACGAGCAGTACTTC. This codes for CASSLDRGTYEQYF.

The J gene is TRBJ2-5, the V gene TRBV4-1; unclear D gene. Germline lookup yields CDR1 MGHRA and CDR2 YSYEKL. The CDR3 is made up of 13 amino acids. V was shortened by 5 bases and J by 1 base, with 8 bases between the two germline ends. CDR3 in DNA: TGCGCCAGCAGCGGCCCTCCCCAAGAGACCCAGTACTTC. Translation: CASSGPPQETQYF.

This chain links TRBV9 with TRBJ2-1; TRBD2 aligns across 9 bases. Germline loops: CDR1 SGDLS, CDR2 YYNGEE. V lost 3 bases and J lost 0; bases outside the gene matches: 4. This CDR3 has 16 residues. CDR3 residues: CASSGAGGPSYNEQFF. The CDR3 DNA reads as TGTGCCAGCAGCGGAGCGGGGGGCCCCTCCTACAATGAGCAGTTCTTC. The full variable domain, completed using reference TRBV9 and TRBJ2-1, is DSGVTQTPKHLITATGQRVTLRCSPRSGDLSVYWYQQSLDQGLQFLIQYYNGEERAKGNILERFSAQQFPDLHSELNLSSLELGDSALYFCASSGAGGPSYNEQFFGPGTRLTVL.

This clone was found a few times. The chain carries TRBV19 and TRBJ1-1; unclear D gene. CDR1 LNHDA and CDR2 SQIVND come from the germline V gene (reference sequence). CDR3 size: 14 residues. Deletions cut 4 bases from V and 3 bases from J, with 12 bases between. CDR3 bases: TGTGCCAGTAGTACCTCTGGGCACTACACTGAAGCTTTCTTT. It encodes CASSTSGHYTEAFF.

The J gene is TRBJ2-5, the V gene TRBV9; D possibly corresponds to TRBD2 (6 bases). CDR1 and CDR2 from the germline V gene are SGDLS and YYNGEE. This CDR3 comprises 17 residues. Deletions cut 0 bases from V and 5 bases from J, with 20 bases between. CDR3 protein: CASSVDGGVYNGETQYF. The CDR3 region has the DNA TGTGCCAGCAGCGTAGACGGCGGGGTATACAATGGGGAGACCCAGTACTTC.